This T cell receptor (beta chain) came from a study of blood T cell repertoires in COVID-19. The CDR3 runs 16 residues. From germline, CDR1 is SGHRS and CDR2 YFSETQ. V lost 2 bases, J lost 8 bases, and 10 bases stayed unmatched. Profiled with immunoSEQ multiplex PCR; TCRdb holds only in-frame clones, not every one. Among some 390,000 clones listed, 89% were seen once. The material sequenced was peripheral blood. The TCR comes from a woman between 40 and 55 years old with COVID-19, enrolled during active disease. The chain links TRBV5-1 to TRBJ1-6; 7 bases line up with TRBD1. The CDR3: CASSFGQDRRYSPLHF. CDR3 nucleotides: TGCGCCAGCAGCTTTGGTCAGGACAGGAGATATTCACCCCTCCACTTT.